This TCR beta chain originates from a study of CD8+ T cells in alopecia areata. The CDR3 length is 14 residues. From germline, CDR1 is SGHNT and CDR2 YYREEE (reference sequence). V shed 4 bases and J shed 8 bases, with 18 bases lying between them. RNA was isolated and reverse transcribed to cDNA, the sequencing template. Sequenced by immunoSEQ multiplex PCR; TCRdb stores in-frame clones only, minus some. Here the sample spans a few hundred thousand clones, less than 45% being singletons. Noted treatment: oral pan-JAK inhibitor, 5-10 mg twice daily. Sample: CD4+ T cells sorted from blood, taken at approximately week 31, from a patient treated with tofacitinib. The V call is TRBV5-4, the J call TRBJ1-2, with D perhaps matching TRBD1 (5 bases). This TCR was recovered from a human donor with alopecia areata. CDR3 sequence: CASSGDSSLFGYTF. For the CDR3, the DNA is TGTGCCAGCAGCGGAGACAGCTCCCTCTTCGGCTACACCTTC.